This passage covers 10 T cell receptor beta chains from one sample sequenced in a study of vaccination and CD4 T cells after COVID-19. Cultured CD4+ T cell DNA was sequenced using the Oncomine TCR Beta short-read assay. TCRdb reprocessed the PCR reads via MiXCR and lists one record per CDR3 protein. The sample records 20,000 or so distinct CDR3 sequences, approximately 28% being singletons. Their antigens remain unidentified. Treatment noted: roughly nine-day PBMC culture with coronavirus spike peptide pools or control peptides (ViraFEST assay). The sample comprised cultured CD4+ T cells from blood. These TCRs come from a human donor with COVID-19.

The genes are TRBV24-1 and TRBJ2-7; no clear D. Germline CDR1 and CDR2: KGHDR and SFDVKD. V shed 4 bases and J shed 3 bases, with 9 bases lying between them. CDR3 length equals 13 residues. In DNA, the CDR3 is TGTGCCACCAGTGACCGGGTGGGCTACGAGCAGTACTTC. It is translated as CATSDRVGYEQYF.

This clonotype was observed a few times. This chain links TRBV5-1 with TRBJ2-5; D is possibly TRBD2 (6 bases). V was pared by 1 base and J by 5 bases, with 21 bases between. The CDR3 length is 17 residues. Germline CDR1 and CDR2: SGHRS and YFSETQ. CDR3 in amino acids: CASSLMGLASSRETQYF. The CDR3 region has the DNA TGCGCCAGCAGCTTGATGGGACTGGCTTCTTCACGGGAGACCCAGTACTTC.

CDR3 in amino acids: CSARDLGTGGYGANVLTF. The DNA of the CDR3 is TGCAGTGCTAGAGATTTAGGGACAGGGGGTTATGGGGCCAACGTCCTGACTTTC. The rearrangement uses TRBV20-1 and TRBJ2-6; 11 bases line up with TRBD1. The CDR3 spans 18 residues. Germline V gene data show CDR1 as DFQATT and CDR2 as SNEGSKA (reference sequence). V gave up 0 bases and J gave up 3 bases; unmatched junction bases: 7.

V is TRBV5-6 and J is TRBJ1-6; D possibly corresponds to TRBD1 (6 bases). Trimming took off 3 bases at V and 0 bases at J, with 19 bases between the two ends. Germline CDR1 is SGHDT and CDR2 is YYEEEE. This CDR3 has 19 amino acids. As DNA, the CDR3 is TGTGCCAGCAGCTCGGGGGCCTGGACAGAGAGCTCCTATAATTCACCCCTCCACTTT. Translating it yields CASSSGAWTESSYNSPLHF.

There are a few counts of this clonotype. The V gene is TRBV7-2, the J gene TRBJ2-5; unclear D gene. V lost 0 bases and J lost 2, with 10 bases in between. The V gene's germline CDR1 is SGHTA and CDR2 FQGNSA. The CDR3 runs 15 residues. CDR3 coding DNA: TGTGCCAGCAGCTTAGCGAGGTCAGAACAAGAGACCCAGTACTTC. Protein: CASSLARSEQETQYF.

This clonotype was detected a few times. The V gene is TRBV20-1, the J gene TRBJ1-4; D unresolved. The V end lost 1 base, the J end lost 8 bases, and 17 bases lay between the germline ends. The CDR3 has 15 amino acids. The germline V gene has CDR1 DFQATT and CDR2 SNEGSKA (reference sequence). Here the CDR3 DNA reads TGCAGTGCTAGAGTCGGGGTTGCCTCGGGGGAAAAACTGTTTTTT. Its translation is CSARVGVASGEKLFF.

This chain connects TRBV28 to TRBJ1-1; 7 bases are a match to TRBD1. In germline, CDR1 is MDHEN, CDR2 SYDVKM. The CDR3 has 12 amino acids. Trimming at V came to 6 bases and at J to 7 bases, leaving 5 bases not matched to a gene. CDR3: CASSQGDREAFF. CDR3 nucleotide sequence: TGTGCCAGCAGCCAGGGGGACCGTGAAGCTTTCTTT.

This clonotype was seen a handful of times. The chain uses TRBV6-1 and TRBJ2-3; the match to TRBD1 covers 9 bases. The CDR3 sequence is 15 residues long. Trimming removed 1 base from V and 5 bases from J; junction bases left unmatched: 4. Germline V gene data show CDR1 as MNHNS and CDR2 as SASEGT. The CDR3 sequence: CASSEGQGVVDTQYF. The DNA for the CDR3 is TGTGCCAGCAGTGAAGGACAGGGGGTGGTAGATACGCAGTATTTT.

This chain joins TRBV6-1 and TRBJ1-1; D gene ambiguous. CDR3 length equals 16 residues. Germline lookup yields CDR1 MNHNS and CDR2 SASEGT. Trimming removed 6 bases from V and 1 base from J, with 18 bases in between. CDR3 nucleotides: TGTGCCAGCAGCGGACTCCGGCCGACGGAGAACACTGAAGCTTTCTTT. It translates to CASSGLRPTENTEAFF.

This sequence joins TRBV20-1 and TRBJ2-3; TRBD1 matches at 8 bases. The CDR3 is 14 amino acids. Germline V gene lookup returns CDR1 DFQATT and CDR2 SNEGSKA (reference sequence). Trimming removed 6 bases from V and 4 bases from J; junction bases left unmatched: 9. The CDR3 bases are TGCAGTGCCGAAGCCGGACAGGGACCAGATACGCAGTATTTT. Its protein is CSAEAGQGPDTQYF.